One sample yielded the 21 T cell receptor beta chains listed below, sequenced in a study of T cell responses to AZD1222 COVID-19 vaccine. Method: immunoSEQ multiplex PCR; TCRdb's copy keeps in-frame clones and lacks some. The sample records about 83,000 clones, roughly 88% being singletons. The sequences come from peripheral blood, collected on day 0 of AZD1222 vaccination. These receptors were taken from an adult in good health.

This clone was picked up a small number of times. This rearrangement joins TRBV7-9 to TRBJ1-4; unclear D gene. The length of the CDR3 is 17 residues. The V and J ends lost 4 bases and 0 bases respectively, with 15 bases between them. Germline values: CDR1 SEHNR, CDR2 FQNEAQ (reference sequence). The CDR3 coding sequence is TGTGCCAGCAGCTCCCACTCGGACGGTGCAACTAATGAAAAACTGTTTTTT. It translates to CASSSHSDGATNEKLFF.

V is TRBV9 and J is TRBJ1-4; D perhaps matches TRBD1 (6 bases). The V gene's germline CDR1 is SGDLS and CDR2 YYNGEE. The CDR3 consists of 15 residues. V lost 4 bases and J lost 4, with 14 bases in between. CDR3 in DNA: TGTGCCAGCAGCCTCCGACAGGACTTTAATGAAAAACTGTTTTTT. This sequence encodes CASSLRQDFNEKLFF.

The chain uses TRBV7-8 and TRBJ2-5; 14 bases line up with TRBD2. Germline V gives CDR1 SGHVS, CDR2 FQNEAQ. After removal of 4 bases from V and 0 bases from J, the junction contained 10 bases not matched to a gene. CDR3 length equals 19 residues. The CDR3, as DNA: TGTGCCAGCAGCTCCACAGGGACTAGCGGGGGCCGAAACCAAGAGACCCAGTACTTC. As protein: CASSSTGTSGGRNQETQYF.

The chain combines TRBV7-9 with TRBJ2-3, with D maybe TRBD2 (6 bases). Germline V gene sequence: CDR1 SEHNR, CDR2 FQNEAQ (reference sequence). This CDR3 is built from 17 residues. The V end was cut by 3 bases, the J end by 0 bases, with 16 bases between. The CDR3 nucleotides are TGTGCCAGCAGCTTTGCCGGGGGACGCCCGAGCACAGATACGCAGTATTTT. This codes for CASSFAGGRPSTDTQYF.

The chain couples TRBV12-3 or TRBV12-4 to TRBJ1-2, with D possibly TRBD1 on 6 matching bases. V shed 5 bases and J shed 9 bases, with 13 bases lying between them. This CDR3 contains 12 residues. The CDR3 DNA reads TGTGCCAGCAGTCGGACAGATCGGAGCTACACCTTC. It codes for CASSRTDRSYTF.

J is TRBJ1-2 and V is TRBV12-3 or TRBV12-4; no definite D call. CDR3 length equals 11 residues. With 3 bases removed from V and 8 bases from J, the gap between germline ends came to 7 bases. The CDR3 sequence is CASSFRLGYTF. The CDR3 nucleotides are TGTGCCAGCAGTTTTCGCCTGGGCTACACCTTC.

The rearrangement joins TRBV6-2 or TRBV6-3 to TRBJ2-1; 9 positions agree with TRBD2. The CDR3 is 12 amino acids. V shed 2 bases, J shed 13 bases, and the junction held 3 bases outside the gene matches. The germline gives CDR1 MNHEY, CDR2 SVGEGT. The DNA for the CDR3 is TGTGCCAGCAGTTACGCTAGCGGGAAACAGTTCTTC. Protein sequence: CASSYASGKQFF.

The J gene is TRBJ1-2, the V gene TRBV19, with TRBD1 as a possible D gene (6 bases). The CDR3 runs to 14 residues. Germline CDR1 is LNHDA and CDR2 is SQIVND (reference sequence). The V end lost 5 bases, the J end lost 0 bases, and 10 bases lay between the germline ends. The CDR3 here is CASSGGGTNYGYTF. The CDR3, as DNA: TGTGCCAGTAGTGGCGGGGGCACTAACTATGGCTACACCTTC.

V is TRBV28 and J is TRBJ2-2; no reliable D call. The V gene lost 5 bases and the J gene lost 3 bases, with 7 bases spanning the gap. This CDR3 region has 13 residues. Germline V gene lookup returns CDR1 MDHEN and CDR2 SYDVKM. CDR3 sequence: CASSLRYTGELFF. CDR3 sequence (DNA): TGTGCCAGCAGTCTTCGGTACACCGGGGAGCTGTTTTTT.

CDR3 DNA sequence: TGTGCCAGCTCACCAGCTTCGACAGCCACAAACTATGGCTACACCTTC. Translating it yields CASSPASTATNYGYTF. The chain recombines TRBV18 with TRBJ1-2; D may be TRBD1 (5 bases). Between the trimmed V and J ends, which lost 2 bases and 2 bases, there was a span of 15 bases. CDR1 is KGHSH and CDR2 is LQKENI in the germline V gene. The CDR3 is 16 amino acids. The variable domain in full, completed from reference TRBV18 and TRBJ1-2, reads NAGVMQNPRHLVRRRGQEARLRCSPMKGHSHVYWYRQLPEEGLKFMVYLQKENIIDESGMPKERFSAEFPKEGPSILRIQQVVRGDSAAYFCASSPASTATNYGYTFGSGTRLTVV.

The V and J genes are TRBV27 and TRBJ2-2, with D hard to call. Germline CDR1 is MNHEY and CDR2 is SMNVEV (reference sequence). V gave up 6 bases and J gave up 4 bases, with 6 bases separating them. The CDR3 consists of 12 residues. CDR3 sequence (DNA): TGTGCCAGCAGGCGCAGCACCGGGGAGCTGTTTTTT. Protein sequence: CASRRSTGELFF.

V is TRBV28 and J is TRBJ1-5; TRBD1 matches at 7 bases. V was clipped by 3 bases and J by 5 bases; unmatched bases: 10. The germline gives CDR1 MDHEN, CDR2 SYDVKM. The CDR3 has 16 amino acids. Here the CDR3 DNA reads TGTGCCAGCAGTTTTACTCCAGGGGGTTGGGATCAGCCCCAGCATTTT. Protein sequence: CASSFTPGGWDQPQHF.

The chain has TRBV9 and TRBJ2-5, with D possibly TRBD2 on 6 matching bases. V shed 4 bases and J shed 3 bases, with 16 bases lying between them. The CDR3 loop spans 15 amino acids. CDR1 and CDR2 (germline): SGDLS, YYNGEE. The CDR3 DNA follows: TGTGCCAGCAGCCAGGGAGGAAGGCCCGAAGAGACCCAGTACTTC. This gives the protein CASSQGGRPEETQYF.

This chain joins TRBV7-6 and TRBJ1-3; D remains unclear. With 3 bases removed from V and 4 bases from J, the gap between germline ends came to 13 bases. Germline V gene data show CDR1 as SGHVS and CDR2 as FNYEAQ. The CDR3 contains 15 residues. CDR3 DNA sequence: TGTGCCAGCAGCTTTGGCGGGGTGGAAGGAAACACCATATATTTT. Protein: CASSFGGVEGNTIYF. Combining the CDR3 with reference TRBV7-6 and TRBJ1-3 gives the whole variable domain GAGVSQSPRYKVTKRGQDVALRCDPISGHVSLYWYRQALGQGPEFLTYFNYEAQQDKSGLPNDRFSAERPEGSISTLTIQRTEQRDSAMYRCASSFGGVEGNTIYFGEGSWLTVV.

The table lists this clone with a count of one. The J gene is TRBJ2-1, the V gene TRBV9; D may be TRBD1 (5 bases). V lost 0 bases, J lost 0 bases, and 7 bases lay in between. CDR1 SGDLS and CDR2 YYNGEE come from the germline V gene. This CDR3 region has 15 residues. This CDR3 is CASSVETGSYNEQFF. The CDR3, as DNA: TGTGCCAGCAGCGTAGAAACAGGCTCCTACAATGAGCAGTTCTTC.

The rearrangement uses TRBV19 and TRBJ2-7; weak D call: TRBD2 (6 bases). The ends were cut back, 4 bases at V and 6 bases at J, with 19 bases in the middle. This CDR3 has 15 amino acids. Germline CDR1 and CDR2: LNHDA and SQIVND (reference sequence). This CDR3 is CASSTPGLSLLEQYF. In DNA, the CDR3 is TGTGCCAGTAGTACGCCGGGACTGAGCCTTCTCGAGCAGTACTTC.

The chain employs TRBV5-1 and TRBJ2-7, with D unclear. In germline, CDR1 is SGHRS, CDR2 YFSETQ. The CDR3 covers 16 residues. The ends were cut back, 1 base at V and 1 base at J, with 15 bases in the middle. As DNA, the CDR3 is TGCGCCAGCAGCTTGTCGGCCGTGGACGGTTCCTACGAGCAGTACTTC. Residues: CASSLSAVDGSYEQYF. The complete variable domain, with remaining parts taken from reference TRBV5-1 and TRBJ2-7, reads KAGVTQTPRYLIKTRGQQVTLSCSPISGHRSVSWYQQTPGQGLQFLFEYFSETQRNKGNFPGRFSGRQFSNSRSEMNVSTLELGDSALYLCASSLSAVDGSYEQYFGPGTRLTVT.

The chain is built from TRBV30 and TRBJ1-4; 8 positions agree with TRBD1. The CDR3 length is 15 residues. The V gene's germline CDR1 is GTSNPN and CDR2 SVGIG (reference sequence). V lost 2 bases to trimming and J lost 10 bases; unmatched junction nucleotides: 12. CDR3 sequence reads: CAWSPRTGTGGKLFF. CDR3 nucleotides: TGTGCCTGGAGTCCACGGACAGGGACCGGCGGAAAACTGTTTTTT.

The rearrangement uses TRBV28 and TRBJ1-4; a weak D match, TRBD1 (5 bases). Trimming left V 2 bases short and J 8 bases short, with 9 bases between. Germline CDR1 MDHEN, CDR2 SYDVKM. This CDR3 region has 13 residues. The chain's CDR3 is CASSLPGREKLFF. The CDR3 coding sequence is TGTGCCAGCAGTTTACCGGGGCGAGAAAAACTGTTTTTT.

V is TRBV2 and J is TRBJ2-7, with D possibly being TRBD2 (6 bases). V dropped 2 bases and J dropped 2 bases, with 13 bases sitting between them. CDR1 SNHLY and CDR2 FYNNEI come from the germline V gene. CDR3 length: 15 amino acids. The CDR3: CASSETWAGTYEQYF. The CDR3 DNA reads as TGTGCCAGCAGTGAAACATGGGCGGGGACCTACGAGCAGTACTTC.

The V gene is TRBV2, the J gene TRBJ1-2; a possible D gene is TRBD1 (6 bases). The ends were cut back, 7 bases at V and 4 bases at J, with 16 bases in the middle. This CDR3 region has 14 residues. The germline V gene encodes CDR1 SNHLY and CDR2 FYNNEI. CDR3: CASTSSTGPYGYTF. The CDR3, as DNA: TGTGCCAGCACCAGCAGCACAGGGCCCTATGGCTACACCTTC.